This section outlines one T cell receptor (beta chain) sequence together with its context. The entry originates in a study of technical replicates of blood from several donors. Produced via immunoSEQ multiplex PCR; TCRdb's table is partial and in-frame only. Altogether about 49,000 clones are present, 80% to 95% being singletons, with the ten largest covering 3% to 4%. This CDR3 contains 14 residues. CDR1 is LGHNA and CDR2 is YNFKEQ in the germline V gene. The ends were cut back, 0 bases at V and 7 bases at J, with 10 bases in the middle. V gene TRBV4-2 combines with J gene TRBJ2-1; TRBD1 might be the D (6 bases). The sequence came from a human donor in good health. Some clones in this sample may be carry-over from other donors' samples. The sample consisted of PBMCs. CDR3 in DNA: TGTGCCAGCAGCCAAGAGGGCGGACAGAATGAGCAGTTCTTC. Translation: CASSQEGGQNEQFF.